A single TCR beta chain is shown here with its context. Its specificity is unknown. This sample was taken from a study of T cells after yellow fever vaccination. A single record per CDR3 protein comes from TCRdb applying MiXCR to the 5' RACE reads. The repertoire has roughly 250,000 distinct CDR3 sequences, roughly 13% of them found once; the top ten carry about 0.54%. Points from the study as a whole: Of the clonotypes, a small share occurred in both CD4 and CD8 compartments.

This CDR3 region has 15 residues. From germline, CDR1 is SGHRS and CDR2 YFSETQ. With V trimmed by 3 bases and J by 6 bases, 10 bases remained unmatched. The sequence came from a man aged 25 to 40 who received the YFV17D yellow fever vaccine. The chain uses TRBV5-1 and TRBJ2-7, with 9 bases that match TRBD2. Sequencing used CD4+ T cells sorted from PBMCs, obtained 45 days after the yellow fever booster vaccination. The CDR3 DNA sequence: TGCGCCAGCAGCTGGGGGCTAGCGGGGAGATCCGAGCAGTACTTC. This encodes CASSWGLAGRSEQYF.